Shown below are 25 T cell receptor beta chains from a single sample sequenced in a study of regulatory T cells in long-lasting Graves disease. Libraries of TCR beta came from iRepertoire HTBI primers plus Arm-PCR of CDR3 regions. TCRdb used MiXCR to reprocess the multiplex PCR reads, holding one entry per CDR3 protein. The table lists about 420,000 distinct CDR3 sequences, roughly 17% of them singletons. Noted time point: newly diagnosed GD, antithyroid drugs for less than 3 months. TCR sequences were obtained from RNA taken from PBMCs. This sample also belongs to another study, concerning T cells in Graves' hyperthyroidism and ophthalmopathy.

The sequencing here drew on peripheral blood mononuclear cells (PBMCs), taken at new diagnosis, from a patient treated with antithyroid drugs. These receptors all come from a woman younger than 30 with Graves disease.

This clonotype was observed many times. The rearrangement joins TRBV5-1 to TRBJ2-5; 9 bases are a match to TRBD2. Germline-derived CDR1 and CDR2 are SGHRS and YFSETQ. This CDR3 is 15 amino acids long. V lost 5 bases to trimming and J lost 2 bases; unmatched junction nucleotides: 7. The CDR3 region is CASRLQTSGQETQYF. CDR3 in DNA: TGCGCCAGCAGACTTCAGACTAGCGGACAAGAGACCCAGTACTTC. Combining the CDR3 with reference TRBV5-1 and TRBJ2-5 gives the whole variable domain KAGVTQTPRYLIKTRGQQVTLSCSPISGHRSVSWYQQTPGQGLQFLFEYFSETQRNKGNFPGRFSGRQFSNSRSEMNVSTLELGDSALYLCASRLQTSGQETQYFGPGTRLLVL.

This clonotype was seen many times. J is TRBJ1-1 and V is TRBV30; TRBD1 is a possible D gene (5 bases). The ends were cut back, 4 bases at V and 5 bases at J, with 11 bases in the middle. In germline, CDR1 is GTSNPN, CDR2 SVGIG (reference sequence). CDR3 length: 12 amino acids. The DNA of the CDR3 is TGTGCCTGGAACTCAGGGAGGACTGAAGCTTTCTTT. Residues: CAWNSGRTEAFF. The whole variable domain, filled in from reference TRBV30 and TRBJ1-1, reads SQTIHQWPATLVQPVGSPLSLECTVEGTSNPNLYWYRQAAGRGLQLLFYSVGIGQISSEVPQNLSASRPQDRQFILSSKKLLLSDSGFYLCAWNSGRTEAFFGQGTRLTVV.

There are many counts of this clonotype. The rearrangement uses TRBV7-9 and TRBJ2-3, with D possibly being TRBD1 or TRBD2 (5 bases each). The germline V gene has CDR1 SEHNR and CDR2 FQNEAQ (reference sequence). V lost 3 bases, J lost 1 base, and 8 bases lay in between. The CDR3 is made up of 14 amino acids. The CDR3 bases are TGTGCCAGCAGCTTGGGGGATGGCACAGATACGCAGTATTTT. Translating gives CASSLGDGTDTQYF.

The V and J genes are TRBV6-1 and TRBJ2-1; D unclear. The CDR3 consists of 14 residues. The V end lost 3 bases, the J end lost 8 bases, and 14 bases lay between the germline ends. Germline-derived CDR1 and CDR2 are MNHNS and SASEGT. The CDR3 region has the DNA TGTGCCAGCAGTGAGGTCCCATTTCCGGATGAGCAGTTCTTC. Translating it yields CASSEVPFPDEQFF.

This clonotype was counted ten times or more. J is TRBJ2-1 and V is TRBV29-1; 13 bases map to TRBD2. Germline V gives CDR1 SQVTM, CDR2 ANQGSEA. J lost 4 bases, V lost 4 bases, and 10 bases had no gene match. This CDR3 is 17 amino acids long. The CDR3: CSVVRFPGLAGYNEQFF. The CDR3 DNA follows: TGCAGCGTTGTGAGGTTTCCGGGACTAGCGGGGTACAATGAGCAGTTCTTC.

This clonotype was picked up many times. V usage is TRBV7-9 and J usage is TRBJ1-5, with a possible D match to TRBD1 (6 bases). Germline CDR1 is SEHNR and CDR2 is FQNEAQ (reference sequence). Deletions cut 5 bases from V and 7 bases from J, with 12 bases between. CDR3 length: 13 residues. CDR3 nucleotide sequence: TGTGCCAGCAGCCCAGGGAGGGGGCAGCCCCAGCATTTT. It yields the protein CASSPGRGQPQHF.

This clonotype came up many times. This rearrangement joins TRBV29-1 to TRBJ2-5; TRBD1 is a possible D gene (6 bases). The CDR3 sequence is 16 residues long. The germline CDR1 and CDR2 sequences are SQVTM and ANQGSEA. V lost 5 bases and J 2 bases, leaving 21 bases between the germline ends. The chain's CDR3 is CSVPGVANRVQETQYF. CDR3 DNA: TGCAGCGTTCCTGGGGTCGCAAACAGGGTACAAGAGACCCAGTACTTC.

In this sample, this clonotype turned up many times. V usage is TRBV18 and J usage is TRBJ2-7; 9 bases match TRBD2. From germline, CDR1 is KGHSH and CDR2 LQKENI. V dropped 3 bases and J dropped 2; count of bases not matched to a gene: 5. The CDR3 totals 15 residues. The CDR3 loop is CASSPEREATYEQYF. In DNA, the CDR3 is TGTGCCAGCTCACCGGAGCGGGAGGCGACCTACGAGCAGTACTTC.

The chain recombines TRBV7-9 with TRBJ1-1; D gene unclear. Trimming removed 3 bases at V and 6 bases at J, with 11 bases between. The length of the CDR3 is 13 residues. The germline V gene encodes CDR1 SEHNR and CDR2 FQNEAQ (reference sequence). CDR3 sequence (DNA): TGTGCCAGCAGCTTGAAGTCAGGACCTGAAGCTTTCTTT. Its translation: CASSLKSGPEAFF.

A word on this clonotype: It may be a read error: a sequence one base away is much more abundant. The chain employs TRBV2 and TRBJ2-5; TRBD2 might be the D (6 bases). Per the germline V gene, CDR1 is SNHLY and CDR2 is FYNNEI. CDR3 size: 13 residues. The CDR3 DNA is TGTGCCAGCAGGCGGGACTCCGAAGAGACCCTGTACTTC. This translates into CASRRDSEETLYF.

This clonotype came up a few times. Written as DNA, the CDR3 is TGTGCCAGCAGCTTAGGAGGAACCTCCCAGGGCTACACCTTC. It encodes CASSLGGTSQGYTF. The chain links TRBV7-8 to TRBJ1-2; D call uncertain. This CDR3 region has 14 residues. V gave up 1 base and J gave up 8 bases, with 14 bases separating them. The germline V gene has CDR1 SGHVS and CDR2 FQNEAQ.

This clonotype was recorded many times. The chain recombines TRBV28 with TRBJ1-1; a weak D match, TRBD1 (6 bases). The germline CDR1 and CDR2 sequences are MDHEN and SYDVKM. The CDR3 loop spans 15 amino acids. V lost 5 bases and J 0 bases, leaving 13 bases between the germline ends. The CDR3 reads CASSGGGAMNTEAFF. The DNA of the CDR3 is TGTGCCAGCAGTGGGGGGGGGGCTATGAACACTGAAGCTTTCTTT.

The chain carries TRBV20-1 and TRBJ1-1; weak D call: TRBD1 (6 bases). Germline V gene sequence: CDR1 DFQATT, CDR2 SNEGSKA (reference sequence). The CDR3 is made up of 17 amino acids. V was trimmed by 0 bases and J by 5 bases, leaving 22 bases between them. The CDR3 spells CSARDRKAGGMITEAFF. The CDR3 region has the DNA TGCAGTGCTAGAGATCGGAAGGCGGGGGGCATGATAACTGAAGCTTTCTTT.

J is TRBJ2-7 and V is TRBV6-1; the D is unclear. Trimming left V 7 bases short and J 6 bases short, with 16 bases between. Germline CDR1 MNHNS, CDR2 SASEGT. CDR3 length: 13 residues. The DNA of the CDR3 is TGTGCCAGCACCTTTTCTCCACTGGGCGAGCAGTACTTC. It specifies CASTFSPLGEQYF.

There are many counts of this clonotype. J is TRBJ2-3 and V is TRBV3-1; 11 positions match TRBD2. TRBJ2-1 explains the end of the DNA better; the J call may be wrong. The germline CDR1 and CDR2 sequences are LGHDT and YNNKEL (reference sequence). This CDR3 is built from 15 residues. The CDR3 spells CASSQVSGRATEQFF. CDR3 DNA sequence: TGTGCCAGCAGCCAAGTTAGCGGGAGGGCCACTGAGCAGTTCTTC.

On this clonotype itself: A much larger clonotype is one base distant, so this may be a read error. The chain uses TRBV7-3 and TRBJ2-7; no firm D call. The V end lost 5 bases, the J end lost 3 bases, and 11 bases lay between the germline ends. The CDR3 covers 13 residues. Germline V gene sequence: CDR1 SGHTA, CDR2 FQGTGA. CDR3 DNA: TGTGCCAGCAGCCCCTTTCGGAACTACGAGCAGTACTTC. Translating it yields CASSPFRNYEQYF.

This clonotype has just a few counts. The chain carries TRBV20-1 and TRBJ1-2; TRBD1 might be the D (6 bases). V lost 2 bases, J lost 0 bases, and 16 bases lay in between. Per germline, CDR1 DFQATT and CDR2 SNEGSKA (reference sequence). This CDR3 contains 16 residues. CDR3 DNA sequence: TGCAGTGCTAGACCTCGTCCTGGACAGACTAACTATGGCTACACCTTC. It encodes CSARPRPGQTNYGYTF.

In this sample, this clonotype turned up many times. The chain combines TRBV27 with TRBJ1-5; perhaps TRBD1 as D (6 bases). Germline-derived CDR1 and CDR2 are MNHEY and SMNVEV (reference sequence). V was clipped by 6 bases and J by 7 bases, with 19 bases between them. This CDR3 spans 15 amino acids. The CDR3, as DNA: TGTGCCAGCAGCCCCAAACAGGGCACTAGACAGCCCCAGCATTTT. It yields the protein CASSPKQGTRQPQHF.

This clonotype was seen at least ten times. The gene calls are TRBV29-1 and TRBJ2-7; TRBD2 is a possible D gene (5 bases). The CDR3 consists of 13 residues. CDR1 SQVTM and CDR2 ANQGSEA come from the germline V gene. Trimming removed 3 bases at V and 2 bases at J, with 11 bases between. CDR3 loop: CSVEGESPYEQYF. As DNA, the CDR3 is TGCAGCGTTGAGGGAGAGTCCCCCTACGAGCAGTACTTC.

As concerns this clonotype: A much more abundant neighbour one base away suggests this may be a read error. The chain uses TRBV15 and TRBJ2-5; D is undetermined. Germline loops: CDR1 LNHNV, CDR2 YYDKDF (reference sequence). The CDR3 runs to 14 residues. CDR3 loop: CATSRGRSEESQYF. The CDR3 DNA reads as TGTGCCACCAGCAGAGGACGGAGCGAAGAGTCCCAGTACTTC.

In DNA form, the CDR3 reads TGTGCCGTAACAGGAGCCCCTAACTCTGGAAACACCATATATTTT. Translated, it gives CAVTGAPNSGNTIYF. The chain couples TRBV10-3 to TRBJ1-3; D might be TRBD1 (5 bases). CDR1 ENHRY and CDR2 SYGVKD come from the germline V gene. V shed 11 bases and J shed 0 bases, with 17 bases lying between them. The CDR3 contains 15 residues.

The DNA for the CDR3 is TGTGCCAGCAGCTTAATGTCGGGGCCCCCTAACACTGAAGCTTTCTTT. Amino acid sequence: CASSLMSGPPNTEAFF. The V and J genes are TRBV7-2 and TRBJ1-1, with D maybe TRBD1 (5 bases). CDR1 and CDR2 (germline): SGHTA, FQGNSA. The ends were cut back, 2 bases at V and 2 bases at J, with 15 bases in the middle. The CDR3 runs to 16 residues.

This clonotype was counted a few times. The CDR3 is CASSLGLGTGNFETQYF. The CDR3 nucleotides read TGCGCCAGCAGCTTGGGTCTCGGGACAGGGAATTTCGAGACCCAGTACTTC. The rearrangement links TRBV5-1 to TRBJ2-5; 9 bases align to TRBD1. CDR1 is SGHRS and CDR2 is YFSETQ in the germline V gene. CDR3 length: 17 residues. Unmatched junction bases numbered 11, after V lost 0 bases and J lost 5 bases.

This clonotype was counted ten times or more. The CDR3 loop is CASSAIPDSYNEQFF. CDR3 nucleotide sequence: TGTGCCAGCAGTGCAATACCTGACAGCTACAATGAGCAGTTCTTC. The chain couples TRBV27 to TRBJ2-1; possibly TRBD1 for D (5 bases). Trimming shortened V by 5 bases and J by 3 bases, and 14 bases separated the two germline ends. Germline V gene sequence: CDR1 MNHEY, CDR2 SMNVEV (reference sequence). The CDR3 totals 15 residues.

This clonotype was counted at least ten times. The rearrangement uses TRBV28 and TRBJ2-2; TRBD1 matches 12 bases. The V and J ends lost 6 bases and 4 bases, in that order; junction bases with no gene match: 6. CDR3 length: 16 residues. From germline, CDR1 is MDHEN and CDR2 SYDVKM. The CDR3, as DNA: TGTGCCAGCAGGGGACAGGGGGCGCTACCCACCGGGGAGCTGTTTTTT. Protein product: CASRGQGALPTGELFF.